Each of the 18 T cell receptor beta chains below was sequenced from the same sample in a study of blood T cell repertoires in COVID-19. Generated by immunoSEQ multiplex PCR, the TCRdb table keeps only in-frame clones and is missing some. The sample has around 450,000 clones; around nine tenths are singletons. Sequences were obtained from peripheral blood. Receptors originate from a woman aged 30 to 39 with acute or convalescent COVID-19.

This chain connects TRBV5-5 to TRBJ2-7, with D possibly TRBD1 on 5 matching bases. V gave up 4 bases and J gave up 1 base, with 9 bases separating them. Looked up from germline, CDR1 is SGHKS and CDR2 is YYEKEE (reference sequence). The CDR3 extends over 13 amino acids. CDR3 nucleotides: TGTGCCAGCAGCCAACAGGAATCCTACGAGCAGTACTTC. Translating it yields CASSQQESYEQYF.

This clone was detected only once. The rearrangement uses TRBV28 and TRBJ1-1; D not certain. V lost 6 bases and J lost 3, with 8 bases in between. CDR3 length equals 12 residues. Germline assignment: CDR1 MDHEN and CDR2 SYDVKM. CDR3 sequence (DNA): TGTGCCAGCAGGCAGGTCGACACTGAAGCTTTCTTT. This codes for CASRQVDTEAFF.

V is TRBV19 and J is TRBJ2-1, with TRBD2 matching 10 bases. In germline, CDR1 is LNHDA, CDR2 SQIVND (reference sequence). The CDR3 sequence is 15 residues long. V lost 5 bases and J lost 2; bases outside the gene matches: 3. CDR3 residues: CASSVSGGAYNEQFF. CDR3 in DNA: TGTGCCAGTAGTGTGAGCGGGGGGGCCTACAATGAGCAGTTCTTC.

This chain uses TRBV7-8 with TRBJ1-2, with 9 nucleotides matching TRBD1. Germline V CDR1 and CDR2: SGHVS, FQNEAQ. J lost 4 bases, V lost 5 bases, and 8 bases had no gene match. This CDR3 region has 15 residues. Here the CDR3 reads CASSHGGQGGYGYTF. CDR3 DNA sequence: TGTGCCAGCAGCCATGGGGGACAGGGTGGCTATGGCTACACCTTC.

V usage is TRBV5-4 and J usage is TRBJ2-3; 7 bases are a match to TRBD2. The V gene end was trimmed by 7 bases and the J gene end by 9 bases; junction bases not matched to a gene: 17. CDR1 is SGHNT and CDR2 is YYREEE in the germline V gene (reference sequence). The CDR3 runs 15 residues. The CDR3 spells CASHSAREGDETQYF. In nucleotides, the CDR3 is TGTGCCAGCCACTCTGCCAGGGAGGGAGATGAAACGCAGTATTTT.

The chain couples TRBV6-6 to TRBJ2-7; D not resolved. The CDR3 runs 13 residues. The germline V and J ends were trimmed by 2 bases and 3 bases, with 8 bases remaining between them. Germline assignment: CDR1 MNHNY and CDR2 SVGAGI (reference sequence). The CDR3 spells CASSYGPVYEQYF. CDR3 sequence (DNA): TGTGCCAGCAGTTACGGCCCCGTCTACGAGCAGTACTTC.

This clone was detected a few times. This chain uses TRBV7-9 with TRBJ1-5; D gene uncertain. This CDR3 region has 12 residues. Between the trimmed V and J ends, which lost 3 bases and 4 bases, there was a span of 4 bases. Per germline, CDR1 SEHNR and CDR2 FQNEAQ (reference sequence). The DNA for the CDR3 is TGTGCCAGCAGCTTGAGTAATCAGCCCCAGCATTTT. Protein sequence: CASSLSNQPQHF.

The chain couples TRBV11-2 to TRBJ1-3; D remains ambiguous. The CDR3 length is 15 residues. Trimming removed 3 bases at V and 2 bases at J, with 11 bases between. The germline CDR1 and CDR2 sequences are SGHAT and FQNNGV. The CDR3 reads CASSFSGGTGNTIYF. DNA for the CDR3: TGTGCCAGCAGCTTTTCAGGTGGAACTGGAAACACCATATATTTT.

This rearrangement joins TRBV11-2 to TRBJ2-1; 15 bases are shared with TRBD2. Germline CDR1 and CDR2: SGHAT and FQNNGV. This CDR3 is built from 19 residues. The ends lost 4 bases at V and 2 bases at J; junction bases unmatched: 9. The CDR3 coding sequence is TGTGCCAGCAGCTCCCCCTCCGGGACTAGCGGGGGGACCTACAATGAGCAGTTCTTC. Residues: CASSSPSGTSGGTYNEQFF.

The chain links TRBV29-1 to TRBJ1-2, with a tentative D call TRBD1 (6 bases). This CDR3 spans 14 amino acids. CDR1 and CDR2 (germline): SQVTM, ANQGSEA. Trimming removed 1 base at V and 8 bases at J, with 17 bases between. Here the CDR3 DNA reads TGCAGCGTTGAAGTAGAGGGGGTTTGGGAGGGCTACACCTTC. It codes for CSVEVEGVWEGYTF.

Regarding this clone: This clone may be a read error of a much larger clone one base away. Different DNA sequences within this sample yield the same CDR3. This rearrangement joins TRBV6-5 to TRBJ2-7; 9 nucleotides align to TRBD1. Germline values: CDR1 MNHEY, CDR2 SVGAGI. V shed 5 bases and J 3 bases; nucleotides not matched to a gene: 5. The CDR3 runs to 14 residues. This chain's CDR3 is CASSPGTGFYEQYF. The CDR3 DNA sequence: TGTGCCAGCAGTCCCGGGACAGGGTTCTACGAGCAGTACTTC.

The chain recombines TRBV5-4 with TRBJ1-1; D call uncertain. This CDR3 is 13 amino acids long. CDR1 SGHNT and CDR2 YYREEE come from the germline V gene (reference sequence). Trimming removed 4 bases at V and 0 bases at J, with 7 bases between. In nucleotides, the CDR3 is TGTGCCAGCAGCGCGGAATTGAACACTGAAGCTTTCTTT. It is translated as CASSAELNTEAFF.

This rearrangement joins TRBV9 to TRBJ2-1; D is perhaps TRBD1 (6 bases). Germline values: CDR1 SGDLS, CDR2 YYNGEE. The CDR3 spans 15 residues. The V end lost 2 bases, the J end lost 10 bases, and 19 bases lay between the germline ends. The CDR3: CASSVTTTGIGEQFF. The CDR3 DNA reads TGTGCCAGCAGCGTGACGACTACAGGGATTGGGGAGCAGTTCTTC. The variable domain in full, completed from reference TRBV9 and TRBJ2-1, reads DSGVTQTPKHLITATGQRVTLRCSPRSGDLSVYWYQQSLDQGLQFLIQYYNGEERAKGNILERFSAQQFPDLHSELNLSSLELGDSALYFCASSVTTTGIGEQFFGPGTRLTVL.

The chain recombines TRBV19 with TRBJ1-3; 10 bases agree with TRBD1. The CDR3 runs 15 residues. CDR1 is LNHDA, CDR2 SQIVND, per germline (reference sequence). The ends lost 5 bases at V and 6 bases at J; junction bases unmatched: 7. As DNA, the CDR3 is TGTGCCAGTAGTCCCGAGGGGACAGGGGAAAACACCATATATTTT. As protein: CASSPEGTGENTIYF.

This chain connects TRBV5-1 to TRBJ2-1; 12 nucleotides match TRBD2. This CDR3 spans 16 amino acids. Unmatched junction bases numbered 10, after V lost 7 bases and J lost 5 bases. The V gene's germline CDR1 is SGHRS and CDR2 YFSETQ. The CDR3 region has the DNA TGCGCCAGCTGCCCTACGACTAGCGGGGGAAACAATGAGCAGTTCTTC. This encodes CASCPTTSGGNNEQFF.

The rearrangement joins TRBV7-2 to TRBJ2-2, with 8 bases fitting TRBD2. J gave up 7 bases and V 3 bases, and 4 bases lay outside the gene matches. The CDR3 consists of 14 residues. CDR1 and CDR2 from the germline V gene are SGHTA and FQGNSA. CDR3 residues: CASSFGTRVGELFF. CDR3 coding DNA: TGTGCCAGCAGCTTTGGGACTAGGGTCGGGGAGCTGTTTTTT.

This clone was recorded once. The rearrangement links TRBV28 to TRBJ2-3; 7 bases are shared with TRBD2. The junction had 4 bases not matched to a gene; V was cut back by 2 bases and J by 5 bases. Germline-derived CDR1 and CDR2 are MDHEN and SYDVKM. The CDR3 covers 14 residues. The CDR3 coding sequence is TGTGCCAGCAGTTTAGCGGGGGTACGAGATACGCAGTATTTT. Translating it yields CASSLAGVRDTQYF.

The CDR3 region is CASSSTVLGETQYF. The CDR3 nucleotides read TGTGCCAGCAGTTCGACAGTTCTGGGAGAGACCCAGTACTTC. The chain has TRBV28 and TRBJ2-5; tentative D call: TRBD1 (5 bases). V dropped 4 bases and J dropped 4 bases, with 13 bases sitting between them. This CDR3 spans 14 amino acids. Germline loops: CDR1 MDHEN, CDR2 SYDVKM.